Below are 30 T cell receptor beta chains sequenced from a single sample in a study of blood T cell repertoires in COVID-19. The repertoire was sequenced with immunoSEQ multiplex PCR; TCRdb's copy has only in-frame clones and lacks some. The sample has roughly 200,000 clones, 75% to 90% seen once. Source material: PBMCs or T cells enriched from blood (not recorded which). The receptors here all came from a middle-aged woman with acute COVID-19.

The chain joins TRBV12-3 or TRBV12-4 to TRBJ2-1; D may be TRBD1 (6 bases). CDR3 size: 12 residues. Trimming took 3 bases from V and 8 from J, leaving 8 bases between them. The CDR3 region has the DNA TGTGCCAGCAGTTTTAACAGGGATGAGCAGTTCTTC. Translated, it gives CASSFNRDEQFF.

The sample holds one count of this clone. This sequence joins TRBV4-3 and TRBJ2-1; 8 positions match TRBD1. The CDR3 contains 13 residues. Germline V gene data show CDR1 as LGHNA and CDR2 as YSLEER. The junction had 1 base not matched to a gene; V was cut back by 2 bases and J by 7 bases. CDR3 in amino acids: CASSQRQGNEQFF. CDR3 nucleotides: TGCGCCAGCAGCCAAAGACAGGGGAATGAGCAGTTCTTC.

The chain joins TRBV5-1 to TRBJ1-1, with D possibly TRBD1 on 5 matching bases. There are 16 residues in the CDR3. CDR1 and CDR2 (germline): SGHRS, YFSETQ. V lost 1 base to trimming and J lost 5 bases, with 18 bases between them. The CDR3 protein is CASSLIPGGLGTEAFF. The CDR3 region has the DNA TGCGCCAGCAGCTTGATCCCGGGGGGGTTGGGAACTGAAGCTTTCTTT.

This clone has a handful of counts. V is TRBV5-1 and J is TRBJ1-1; 7 positions match TRBD1. The germline V gene encodes CDR1 SGHRS and CDR2 YFSETQ. This CDR3 comprises 14 residues. V trimming: 4 bases; J trimming: 1 base; junction bases outside the gene matches: 4. CDR3 residues: CASSEDRRNTEAFF. The CDR3 bases are TGCGCCAGCAGCGAGGACAGGAGGAACACTGAAGCTTTCTTT.

The chain employs TRBV2 and TRBJ2-3, with 9 bases aligning to TRBD2. Germline lookup yields CDR1 SNHLY and CDR2 FYNNEI. There are 16 residues in the CDR3. With V trimmed by 6 bases and J by 0 bases, 7 bases remained unmatched. CDR3 amino acids: CASSPLTSGSTDTQYF. DNA for the CDR3: TGTGCCAGCAGCCCATTAACTAGCGGGAGCACAGATACGCAGTATTTT.

The chain couples TRBV29-1 to TRBJ1-1; D possibly corresponds to TRBD1 (6 bases). V lost 4 bases and J lost 6, with 18 bases in between. Germline V gene sequence: CDR1 SQVTM, CDR2 ANQGSEA. The CDR3 has 14 residues. CDR3 loop: CSVVRGWVGSEAFF. The DNA for the CDR3 is TGCAGCGTTGTAAGGGGGTGGGTCGGTTCTGAAGCTTTCTTT.

The chain carries TRBV12-3 or TRBV12-4 and TRBJ1-2; TRBD1 might be the D (5 bases). The CDR3 runs to 13 residues. Trimming left V 6 bases short and J 6 bases short, with 14 bases between. The CDR3 coding sequence is TGTGCCAGCAGGTTGCAGGGTGGCCATGGCTACACCTTC. Translated, it gives CASRLQGGHGYTF.

The chain couples TRBV19 to TRBJ1-1; D not certain. Germline V lookup: CDR1 LNHDA, CDR2 SQIVND (reference sequence). This CDR3 comprises 13 residues. Trimming left V 0 bases short and J 9 bases short, with 11 bases between. In nucleotides, the CDR3 is TGTGCCAGTAGTATAGATCACGGGTTCCAAGCTTTCTTT. Residues: CASSIDHGFQAFF.

This chain joins TRBV7-9 and TRBJ2-7, with no clear D. The CDR3 length is 13 residues. Germline values: CDR1 SEHNR, CDR2 FQNEAQ (reference sequence). V lost 4 bases to trimming and J lost 1 base, with 8 bases between them. CDR3 DNA: TGTGCCAGCAGCTCCCAAGAGTCCTACGAGCAGTACTTC. The encoded protein is CASSSQESYEQYF.

V usage is TRBV5-1 and J usage is TRBJ2-3, with 11 bases that match TRBD2. The germline V gene has CDR1 SGHRS and CDR2 YFSETQ. The CDR3 covers 16 residues. V was pared by 1 base and J by 3 bases, with 4 bases of the junction left unmatched. CDR3 loop: CASSLKASGGTDTQYF. CDR3 in DNA: TGCGCCAGCAGCTTGAAGGCTAGCGGGGGGACAGATACGCAGTATTTT. Full variable domain (missing parts from reference TRBV5-1 and TRBJ2-3): KAGVTQTPRYLIKTRGQQVTLSCSPISGHRSVSWYQQTPGQGLQFLFEYFSETQRNKGNFPGRFSGRQFSNSRSEMNVSTLELGDSALYLCASSLKASGGTDTQYFGPGTRLTVL.

This clone has more than one count but fewer than ten. The chain links TRBV14 to TRBJ1-4; TRBD1 agrees at 9 bases. The J segment lost 10 bases and the V segment lost 1 base, leaving 7 bases of the junction unmatched. The CDR3 consists of 15 residues. Germline lookup yields CDR1 SGHDN and CDR2 FVKESK. The CDR3 DNA is TGTGCCAGCAGCCAAGGACCGGGACAGGGTGCAAAACTGTTTTTT. This gives the protein CASSQGPGQGAKLFF.

This clone occurred a few times. The chain carries TRBV29-1 and TRBJ1-1, with TRBD1 matching 8 bases. The trim removed 6 bases at V and 7 bases at J, leaving 1 base unmatched. This CDR3 comprises 10 residues. Germline V gene data show CDR1 as SQVTM and CDR2 as ANQGSEA. CDR3 sequence: CSVGQGEAFF. The CDR3 nucleotides are TGCAGCGTCGGACAGGGTGAAGCTTTCTTT.

The V call is TRBV7-8, the J call TRBJ2-5; 14 bases agree with TRBD2. Germline lookup yields CDR1 SGHVS and CDR2 FQNEAQ. The CDR3 consists of 16 residues. J gave up 4 bases and V 3 bases, and 4 bases lay outside the gene matches. CDR3 in DNA: TGTGCCAGCAGCTTGGAGGGACTAGCGGGGGCAGAGACCCAGTACTTC. As protein: CASSLEGLAGAETQYF. The entire variable domain, with the rest obtained from reference TRBV7-8 and TRBJ2-5, is as follows: GAGVSQSPRYKVAKRGQDVALRCDPISGHVSLFWYQQALGQGPEFLTYFQNEAQLDKSGLPSDRFFAERPEGSVSTLKIQRTQQEDSAVYLCASSLEGLAGAETQYFGPGTRLLVL.

V and J are TRBV27 and TRBJ1-1; D may be TRBD1 (6 bases). The CDR3 totals 15 residues. The V gene lost 0 bases and the J gene lost 4 bases, with 12 bases spanning the gap. Germline V gene data show CDR1 as MNHEY and CDR2 as SMNVEV (reference sequence). The CDR3 DNA sequence: TGTGCCAGCAGTTTATCTGGGGGGGGCGGCACTGAAGCTTTCTTT. Amino acid sequence: CASSLSGGGGTEAFF.

The J gene is TRBJ1-1, the V gene TRBV7-9, with D tentatively TRBD1 (5 bases). The CDR3 is 13 amino acids. V was pared by 7 bases and J by 0 bases, with 9 bases between. Germline V lookup: CDR1 SEHNR, CDR2 FQNEAQ (reference sequence). Here the CDR3 DNA reads TGTGCCAGCATGTCGACAGTGAACACTGAAGCTTTCTTT. Protein: CASMSTVNTEAFF.

The V and J genes are TRBV2 and TRBJ1-1, with 7 bases aligning to TRBD1. J was trimmed by 6 bases and V by 7 bases; bases with no gene match: 14. The CDR3 runs to 15 residues. Germline V gene lookup returns CDR1 SNHLY and CDR2 FYNNEI. The CDR3 spells CASTQGGRAVSEAFF. CDR3 DNA: TGTGCCAGCACCCAGGGGGGCAGGGCTGTGTCTGAAGCTTTCTTT.

The chain recombines TRBV6-5 with TRBJ2-7, with TRBD1 matching 7 bases. The CDR3 contains 16 residues. Trimming removed 0 bases from V and 5 bases from J; junction bases left unmatched: 10. The germline gives CDR1 MNHEY, CDR2 SVGAGI. The CDR3 DNA reads as TGTGCCAGCAGTTACTCGTCAGGGGGTAGTCGAAACGAGCAGTACTTC. Amino acids: CASSYSSGGSRNEQYF.

This chain connects TRBV9 to TRBJ2-1; 8 positions agree with TRBD1. Germline-derived CDR1 and CDR2 are SGDLS and YYNGEE. The ends lost 4 bases at V and 8 bases at J; junction bases unmatched: 11. This CDR3 region has 15 residues. CDR3 DNA sequence: TGTGCCAGCAGCTTACGACAGGGGTTAAGGGATGAGCAGTTCTTC. This codes for CASSLRQGLRDEQFF.

This clone showed up just a few times. This chain uses TRBV5-1 with TRBJ1-2; 7 nucleotides agree with TRBD1. The germline CDR1 and CDR2 sequences are SGHRS and YFSETQ. This CDR3 has 18 amino acids. V lost 0 bases, J lost 7 bases, and 18 bases stayed unmatched. The CDR3 DNA reads as TGCGCCAGCAGCTTGGTGGTAAAGGGGGCGCCGGGGTTTGGTGGCTACACCTTC. Translation gives CASSLVVKGAPGFGGYTF.

The J gene is TRBJ2-5, the V gene TRBV5-5; 8 bases map to TRBD1. J was trimmed by 2 bases and V by 4 bases; bases with no gene match: 7. CDR3 size: 15 residues. Germline assignment: CDR1 SGHKS and CDR2 YYEKEE (reference sequence). CDR3 residues: CASSHPGQAQETQYF. The CDR3, as DNA: TGTGCCAGCAGCCATCCGGGACAGGCTCAAGAGACCCAGTACTTC.

The genes are TRBV5-1 and TRBJ2-5; D remains unclear. This CDR3 has 15 amino acids. Germline-derived CDR1 and CDR2 are SGHRS and YFSETQ. Deletions cut 3 bases from V and 0 bases from J, with 12 bases between. DNA of the CDR3: TGCGCCAGCAGCTCCCAGCGCCAGTACCAAGAGACCCAGTACTTC. Its protein product is CASSSQRQYQETQYF. Full variable domain (rest looked up from reference TRBV5-1 and TRBJ2-5): KAGVTQTPRYLIKTRGQQVTLSCSPISGHRSVSWYQQTPGQGLQFLFEYFSETQRNKGNFPGRFSGRQFSNSRSEMNVSTLELGDSALYLCASSSQRQYQETQYFGPGTRLLVL.

The chain is built from TRBV12-5 and TRBJ1-1; D is unclear. V was shortened by 2 bases and J by 0 bases, with 13 bases between the two germline ends. CDR3 size: 16 residues. CDR1 is LGHNT and CDR2 is FRNRAP in the germline V gene. This CDR3 reads CASGLTIQKMNTEAFF. CDR3 in DNA: TGTGCTAGTGGTTTGACAATACAGAAAATGAACACTGAAGCTTTCTTT.

The chain uses TRBV7-2 and TRBJ1-2; perhaps TRBD1 as D (6 bases). This CDR3 region has 14 residues. V dropped 1 base and J dropped 4 bases, with 10 bases sitting between them. The germline CDR1 and CDR2 sequences are SGHTA and FQGNSA. The DNA for the CDR3 is TGTGCCAGCAGCTTAGGGCAGGGGAGCTATGGCTACACCTTC. The encoded protein is CASSLGQGSYGYTF.

V is TRBV30 and J is TRBJ2-6; a weak D match, TRBD1 (6 bases). Germline V gene lookup returns CDR1 GTSNPN and CDR2 SVGIG (reference sequence). The CDR3 covers 14 residues. With 2 bases removed from V and 2 bases from J, the gap between germline ends came to 7 bases. Written as DNA, the CDR3 is TGTGCCTGGAGTCCAGGGGCTGGGGCCAACGTCCTGACTTTC. Its translation: CAWSPGAGANVLTF.

The V call is TRBV18, the J call TRBJ1-1, with D unclear. The CDR3 is made up of 15 amino acids. CDR1 is KGHSH, CDR2 LQKENI, per germline. V was pared by 0 bases and J by 0 bases, with 8 bases between. CDR3 DNA sequence: TGTGCCAGCTCACCACCGGGGAGGATGAACACTGAAGCTTTCTTT. It codes for CASSPPGRMNTEAFF.

The rearrangement joins TRBV10-1 to TRBJ2-3, with D possibly TRBD2 on 5 matching bases. The V end was cut by 2 bases, the J end by 12 bases, with 18 bases between. Germline V gene lookup returns CDR1 WNHNN and CDR2 SYGVQD (reference sequence). CDR3 size: 14 residues. CDR3 protein: CASSEGGWRWGQYF. The CDR3 DNA follows: TGCGCCAGCAGTGAGGGAGGCTGGCGGTGGGGACAGTATTTT.

The chain joins TRBV21-1 to TRBJ1-2. TRBV21-1 is a documented pseudogene. This CDR3 is 19 amino acids long. The CDR3 is CASSKGGRAGGLTFYGYTF. The CDR3 DNA follows: TGTGCCAGCAGCAAAGGGGGTAGGGCCGGAGGGTTAACCTTTTATGGCTACACCTTC.

The chain has TRBV5-1 and TRBJ1-4; 9 positions match TRBD1. Germline CDR1 reads SGHRS; CDR2 reads YFSETQ. The CDR3 runs to 13 residues. The junction had 2 bases not matched to a gene; V was cut back by 3 bases and J by 8 bases. CDR3 in amino acids: CASSYGQGEKLFF. In DNA, the CDR3 is TGCGCCAGCAGCTACGGACAGGGGGAAAAACTGTTTTTT.

The genes are TRBV19 and TRBJ1-2, with TRBD1 matching over 7 bases. With V trimmed by 7 bases and J by 4 bases, 15 bases remained unmatched. Per the germline V gene, CDR1 is LNHDA and CDR2 is SQIVND (reference sequence). The CDR3 runs 16 residues. The CDR3 protein is CASTEGAVRDSYGYTF. In nucleotides, the CDR3 is TGTGCCAGTACAGAGGGGGCTGTCCGTGATAGCTATGGCTACACCTTC.

This chain joins TRBV7-3 and TRBJ1-2; 7 bases fit TRBD1. Germline trimming cut 0 bases from V and 8 bases from J; bases unmatched to any gene: 15. The CDR3 contains 17 residues. From germline, CDR1 is SGHTA and CDR2 FQGTGA. The CDR3 loop is CASSLTSGTVRRDGYTF. DNA for the CDR3: TGTGCCAGCAGCTTAACTTCCGGGACAGTCAGGAGGGACGGCTACACCTTC.